This T cell receptor (beta chain) was obtained from a study of T cells in Graves' hyperthyroidism and ophthalmopathy. The overall study: Peripheral blood collection took place at initial diagnosis, before any treatment.

Worth noting for this clonotype: Its target is unknown. Here the CDR3 omits its conserved ending phenylalanine or tryptophan, so a read error is the likely source.

It was RNA transcripts that yielded the amplified TCR beta CDR3 regions. The HTBI primer set was used in a first-round RT-PCR of the TCR CDR3. TCRdb independently ran MiXCR on the multiplex PCR reads; one entry per CDR3 protein. The sample records about 96,000 distinct CDR3 sequences, about 51% being singletons. Trimming removed 4 bases at V and 1 base at J, with 13 bases between. Germline V gives CDR1 ENHRY, CDR2 SYGVKD. The CDR3 contains 15 residues. Study-level points and caveats: Blood also held most thyroid clonotypes expanded beyond 0.001.

Uncontrolled infection, other autoimmune disease, pregnancy or lactation led to exclusion. Clinicians diagnosed patients from clinical symptoms, serum thyroxine and TRAb, thyroid ultrasound and orbital computed tomography. This sequence originates from a woman between 40 and 50 years old with Graves' hyperthyroidism. The sequenced sample was blood. The gene calls are TRBV10-3 and TRBJ1-1; weak D call: TRBD1 (6 bases). The CDR3 DNA follows: TGTGCCATCAGTGCTGGGGGGCCGCCGAACACTGAAGCTTTCCTT. This encodes CAISAGGPPNTEAFL.